What follows describes a single T cell receptor beta chain. In the authors' methods: Quantification of nucleated cells was approximated via reference gene primer amplification. The assay was immunoSEQ multiplex PCR, and TCRdb's table has in-frame clones only and misses some. That table furnishes V, J and clone size, whereas the DNA furnished D and trimming. Of 110,000 or so clones detected, about 85% appear once; the ten largest clones hold roughly 8%. V was cut by 3 bases and J by 5 bases, with 14 bases left in between. The CDR3 contains 15 residues. The germline V gene has CDR1 MNHEY and CDR2 SMNVEV (reference sequence). This sample is drawn from a study of blood T cell repertoires in COVID-19. Background on the study: From the United States, Italy and Spain came samples of acute and convalescent COVID-19. The cDNA or gDNA used as material had been derived from T cells, B-cell-depleted T cells, or PBMCs.

The sample taken for sequencing was peripheral blood. This clonotype was sampled from a human donor in a cohort sampled during active COVID-19. The chain has TRBV27 and TRBJ2-1; D gene unclear. CDR3 residues: CASSFLKRPNNEQFF. In DNA form, the CDR3 reads TGTGCCAGCAGTTTTCTAAAGCGCCCAAACAATGAGCAGTTCTTC.